This T cell receptor (beta chain) was sequenced during a study of patients and donors after allogeneic stem cell transplantation. This CDR3 has 13 amino acids. V dropped 5 bases and J dropped 5 bases, with 12 bases sitting between them. CDR1 and CDR2 from the germline V gene are SGHAT and FQNNGV. Using its own MiXCR run on the RT-PCR reads, TCRdb lists one record per CDR3 protein. This sample carries approximately 170,000 distinct CDR3 sequences, more than 20% of them seen once, and the ten largest clones take roughly 26%. The sample comprised blood, either unsorted or a sorted T cell fraction (not recorded which). V and J are TRBV11-2 and TRBJ2-5, with a possible D match to TRBD1 (6 bases). The sequence was obtained from a human donor who was either an allogeneic HSCT recipient or a stem cell or donor lymphocyte infusion donor (not recorded which). It is not recorded whose cells these are; they may come from a transplant donor. The DNA for the CDR3 is TGTGCCAGCAGCCCAACAACAGGGGAGACCCAGTACTTC. This encodes CASSPTTGETQYF.